The subject of this entry is one T cell receptor (beta chain). Its antigen is unknown. Profiled with immunoSEQ multiplex PCR; TCRdb holds only in-frame clones, not every one. This table holds about 280,000 clones, more than 75% found once. This sample was taken from a study of cytomegalovirus exposure and HLA in healthy donors. Study-level results: About 150 TCR beta chains were listed as cytomegalovirus-associated. The authors confirmed in vitro that a few CMV-associated chains were specific for CMV antigens.

Germline CDR1 reads MNHNS; CDR2 reads SASEGT. This CDR3 comprises 15 residues. V lost 7 bases and J lost 1, with 16 bases in between. Sequencing was carried out using PBMCs. The receptor's source is a woman between 18 and 29 years old in good health and CMV-seronegative. V gene TRBV6-1 combines with J gene TRBJ2-5; TRBD1 might be the D (5 bases). CDR3 in amino acids: CASTQVDRTQETQYF. The DNA of the CDR3 is TGTGCCAGCACCCAAGTAGACAGAACCCAAGAGACCCAGTACTTC.